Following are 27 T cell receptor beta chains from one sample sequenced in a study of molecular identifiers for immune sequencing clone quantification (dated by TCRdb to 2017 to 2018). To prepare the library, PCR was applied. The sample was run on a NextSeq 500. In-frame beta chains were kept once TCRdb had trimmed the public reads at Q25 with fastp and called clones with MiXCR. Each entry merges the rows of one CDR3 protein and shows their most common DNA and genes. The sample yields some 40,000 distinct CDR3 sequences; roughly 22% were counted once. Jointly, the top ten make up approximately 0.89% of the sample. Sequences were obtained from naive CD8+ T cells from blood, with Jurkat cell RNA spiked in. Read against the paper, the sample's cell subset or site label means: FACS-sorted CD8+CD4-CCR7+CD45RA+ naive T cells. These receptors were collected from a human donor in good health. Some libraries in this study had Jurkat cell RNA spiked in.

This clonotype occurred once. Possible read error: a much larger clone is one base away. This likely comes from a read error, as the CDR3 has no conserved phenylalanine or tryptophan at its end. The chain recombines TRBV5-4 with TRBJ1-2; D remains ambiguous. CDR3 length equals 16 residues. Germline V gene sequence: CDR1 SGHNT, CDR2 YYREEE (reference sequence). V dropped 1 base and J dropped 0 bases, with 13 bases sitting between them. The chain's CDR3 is CASSLTGQLTNYGYTL. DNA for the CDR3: TGTGCCAGCAGCTTGACCGGTCAGCTGACTAACTATGGCTACACCCTC.

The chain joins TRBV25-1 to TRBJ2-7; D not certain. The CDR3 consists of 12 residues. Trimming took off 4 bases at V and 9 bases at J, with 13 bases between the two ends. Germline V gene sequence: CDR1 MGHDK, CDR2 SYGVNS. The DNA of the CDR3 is TGTGCCAGCAGTGGGAACGGACCCGGGCAGTACTTC. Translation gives CASSGNGPGQYF.

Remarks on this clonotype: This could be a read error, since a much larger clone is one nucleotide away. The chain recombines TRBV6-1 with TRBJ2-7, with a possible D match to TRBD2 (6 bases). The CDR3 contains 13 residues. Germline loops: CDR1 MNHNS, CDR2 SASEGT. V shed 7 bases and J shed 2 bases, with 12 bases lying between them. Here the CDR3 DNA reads TGTGCCAGCACGTGGAGGGTCACCTACGAGCAGTACTTC. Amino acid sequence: CASTWRVTYEQYF.

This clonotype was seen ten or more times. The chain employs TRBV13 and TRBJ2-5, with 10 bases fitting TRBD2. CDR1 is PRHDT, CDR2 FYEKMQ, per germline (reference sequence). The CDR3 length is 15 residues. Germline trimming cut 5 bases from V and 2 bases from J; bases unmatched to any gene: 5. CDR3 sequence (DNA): TGTGCCAGCAGCCCCCTAGCGGGAGCTCAAGAGACCCAGTACTTC. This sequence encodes CASSPLAGAQETQYF.

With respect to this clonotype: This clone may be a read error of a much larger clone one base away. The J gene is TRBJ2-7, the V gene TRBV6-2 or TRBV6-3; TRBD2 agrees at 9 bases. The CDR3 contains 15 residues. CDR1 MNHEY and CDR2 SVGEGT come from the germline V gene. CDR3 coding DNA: TGTGCCTGCAGTTACTCGAGGGTAGCGGGAGACGAGCAGTACTTC. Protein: CACSYSRVAGDEQYF.

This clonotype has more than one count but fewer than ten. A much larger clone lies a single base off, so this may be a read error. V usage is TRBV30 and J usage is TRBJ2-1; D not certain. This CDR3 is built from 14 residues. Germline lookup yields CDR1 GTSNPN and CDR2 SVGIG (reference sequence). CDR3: CARSVESSYNEQFF. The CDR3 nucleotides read TGTGCCCGGAGTGTAGAAAGCTCCTACAATGAGCAGTTCTTC.

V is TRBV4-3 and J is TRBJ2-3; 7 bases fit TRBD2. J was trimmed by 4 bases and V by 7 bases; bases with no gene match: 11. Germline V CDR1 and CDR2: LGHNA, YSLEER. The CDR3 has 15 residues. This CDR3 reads CASTPLLGGADTQYF. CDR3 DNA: TGCGCCAGCACCCCGTTGCTGGGGGGGGCAGATACGCAGTATTTT.

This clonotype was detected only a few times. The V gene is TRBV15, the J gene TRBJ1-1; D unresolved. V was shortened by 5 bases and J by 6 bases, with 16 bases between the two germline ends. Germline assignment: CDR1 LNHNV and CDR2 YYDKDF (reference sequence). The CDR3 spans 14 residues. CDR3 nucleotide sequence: TGTGCCACCAGCCCCGTTTTAGGGCGAGCTGAAGCTTTCTTT. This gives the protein CATSPVLGRAEAFF.

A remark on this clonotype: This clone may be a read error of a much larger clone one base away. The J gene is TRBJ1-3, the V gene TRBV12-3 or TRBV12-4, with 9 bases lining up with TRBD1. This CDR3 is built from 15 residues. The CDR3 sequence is CASSLTGGSGNIIYF. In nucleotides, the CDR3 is TGTGCCAGCAGCCTAACAGGGGGCTCTGGAAACATCATATATTTT.

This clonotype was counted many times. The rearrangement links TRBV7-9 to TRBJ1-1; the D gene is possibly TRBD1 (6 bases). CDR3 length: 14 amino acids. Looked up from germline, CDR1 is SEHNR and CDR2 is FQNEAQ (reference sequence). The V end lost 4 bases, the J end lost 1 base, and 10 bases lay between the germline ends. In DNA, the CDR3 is TGTGCCAGCAGCTGGCCAGGGGAGAACACTGAAGCTTTCTTT. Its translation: CASSWPGENTEAFF.

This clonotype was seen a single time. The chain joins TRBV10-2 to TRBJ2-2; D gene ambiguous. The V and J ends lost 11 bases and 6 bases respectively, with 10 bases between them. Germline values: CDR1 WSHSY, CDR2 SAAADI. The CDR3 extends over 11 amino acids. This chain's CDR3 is CAGGVAGELFF. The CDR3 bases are TGCGCCGGCGGCGTGGCCGGGGAGCTGTTTTTT.

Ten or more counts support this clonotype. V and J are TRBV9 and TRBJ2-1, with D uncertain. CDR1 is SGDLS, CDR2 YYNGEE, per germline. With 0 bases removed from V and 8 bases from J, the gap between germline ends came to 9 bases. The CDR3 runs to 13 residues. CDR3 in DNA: TGTGCCAGCAGCGTAGCTCTAGTTGATGAGCAGTTCTTC. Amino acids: CASSVALVDEQFF.

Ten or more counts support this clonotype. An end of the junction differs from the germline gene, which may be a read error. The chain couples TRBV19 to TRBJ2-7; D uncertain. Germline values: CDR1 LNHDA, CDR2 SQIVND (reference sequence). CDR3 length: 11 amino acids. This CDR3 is CASSMDGTIFF. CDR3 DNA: TGTGCCAGTAGTATGGACGGCACCATCTTTTTC.

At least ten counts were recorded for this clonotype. CDR3: CSVEGPAPPGEYF. The DNA of the CDR3 is TGCAGCGTTGAAGGCCCCGCGCCTCCTGGGGAGTACTTC. The gene calls are TRBV29-1 and TRBJ2-7; D is unclear. The CDR3 totals 13 residues. V shed 1 base and J shed 11 bases, with 18 bases lying between them. The germline V gene has CDR1 SQVTM and CDR2 ANQGSEA.

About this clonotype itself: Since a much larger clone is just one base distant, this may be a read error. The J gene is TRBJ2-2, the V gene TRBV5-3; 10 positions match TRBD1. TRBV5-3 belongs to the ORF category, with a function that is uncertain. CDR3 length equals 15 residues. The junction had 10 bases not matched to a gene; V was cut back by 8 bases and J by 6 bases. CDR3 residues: CASSRDRGYAGELFF. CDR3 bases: TGTGCCAGCAGCCGGGACAGGGGTTACGCCGGGGAGCTGTTTTTT.

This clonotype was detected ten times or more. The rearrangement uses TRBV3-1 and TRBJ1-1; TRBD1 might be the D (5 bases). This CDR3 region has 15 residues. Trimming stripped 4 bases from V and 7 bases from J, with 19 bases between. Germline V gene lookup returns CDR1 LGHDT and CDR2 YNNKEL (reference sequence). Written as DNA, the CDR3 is TGTGCCAGCAGCCGGCCGCGGTCGGGGGAGGTTGAAGCTTTCTTT. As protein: CASSRPRSGEVEAFF.

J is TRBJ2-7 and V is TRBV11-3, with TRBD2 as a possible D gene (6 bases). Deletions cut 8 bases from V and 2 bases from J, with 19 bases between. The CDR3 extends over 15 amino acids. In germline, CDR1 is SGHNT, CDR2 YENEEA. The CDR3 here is CASRRKWGVAYEQYF. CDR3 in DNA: TGTGCCAGCCGCCGCAAGTGGGGGGTAGCCTACGAGCAGTACTTC.

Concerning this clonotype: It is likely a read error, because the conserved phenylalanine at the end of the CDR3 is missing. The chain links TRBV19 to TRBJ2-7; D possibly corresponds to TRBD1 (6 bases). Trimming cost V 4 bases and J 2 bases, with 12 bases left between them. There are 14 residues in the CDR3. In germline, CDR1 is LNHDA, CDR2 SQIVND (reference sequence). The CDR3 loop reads CASSKGSGAYEQYL. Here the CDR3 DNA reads TGTGCCAGTAGTAAGGGATCAGGGGCCTACGAGCAGTACCTC.

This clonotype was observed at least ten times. The CDR3 sequence: CASSQDVGSYEQYF. CDR3 sequence (DNA): TGCGCCAGCAGCCAAGATGTGGGCTCCTACGAGCAGTACTTC. The genes are TRBV4-3 and TRBJ2-7; no definite D call. With 0 bases removed from V and 0 bases from J, the gap between germline ends came to 6 bases. The V gene's germline CDR1 is LGHNA and CDR2 YSLEER. The CDR3 is 14 amino acids.

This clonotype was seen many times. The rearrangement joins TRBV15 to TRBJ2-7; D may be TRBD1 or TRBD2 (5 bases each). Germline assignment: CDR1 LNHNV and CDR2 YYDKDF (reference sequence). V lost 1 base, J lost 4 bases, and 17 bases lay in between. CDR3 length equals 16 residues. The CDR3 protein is CATSRAISGTRYEQYF. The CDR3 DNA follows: TGTGCCACCAGCAGAGCCATCTCCGGGACCAGGTACGAGCAGTACTTC.

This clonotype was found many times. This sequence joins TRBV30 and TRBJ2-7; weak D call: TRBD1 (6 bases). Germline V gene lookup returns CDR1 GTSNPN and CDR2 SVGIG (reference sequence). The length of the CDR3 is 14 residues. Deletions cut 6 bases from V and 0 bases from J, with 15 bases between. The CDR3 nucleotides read TGTGCCTGCTCGGGACAACTGAGCTCCTACGAGCAGTACTTC. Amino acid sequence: CACSGQLSSYEQYF.

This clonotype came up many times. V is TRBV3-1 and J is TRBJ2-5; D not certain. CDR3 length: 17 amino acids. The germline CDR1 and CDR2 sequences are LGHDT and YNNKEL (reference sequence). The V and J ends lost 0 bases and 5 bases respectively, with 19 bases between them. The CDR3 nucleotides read TGTGCCAGCAGCCAAGATTTGATAGTTGTAGATTCGGAGACCCAGTACTTC. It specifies CASSQDLIVVDSETQYF.

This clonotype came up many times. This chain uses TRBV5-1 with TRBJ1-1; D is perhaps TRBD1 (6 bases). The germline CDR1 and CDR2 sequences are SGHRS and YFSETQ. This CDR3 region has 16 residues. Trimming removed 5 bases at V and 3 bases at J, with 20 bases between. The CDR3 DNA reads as TGCGCCAGCAGTCCGGTTGGGGGCGCGAGGGACACTGAAGCTTTCTTT. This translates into CASSPVGGARDTEAFF.

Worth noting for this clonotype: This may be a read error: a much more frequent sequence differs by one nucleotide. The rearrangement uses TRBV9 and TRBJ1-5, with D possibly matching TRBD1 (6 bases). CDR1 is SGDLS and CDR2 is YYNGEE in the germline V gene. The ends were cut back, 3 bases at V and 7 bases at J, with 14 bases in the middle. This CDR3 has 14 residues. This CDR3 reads CASSGGGGTQPQHF. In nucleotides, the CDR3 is TGTGCCAGCAGCGGAGGAGGGGGGACGCAGCCCCAGCATTTT.

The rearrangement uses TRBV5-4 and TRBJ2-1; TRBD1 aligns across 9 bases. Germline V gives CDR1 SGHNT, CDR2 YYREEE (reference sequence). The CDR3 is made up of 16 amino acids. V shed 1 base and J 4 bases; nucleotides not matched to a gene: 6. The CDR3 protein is CASSLPDRGVYNEQFF. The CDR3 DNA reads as TGTGCCAGCAGCTTGCCTGACAGGGGGGTTTACAATGAGCAGTTCTTC.

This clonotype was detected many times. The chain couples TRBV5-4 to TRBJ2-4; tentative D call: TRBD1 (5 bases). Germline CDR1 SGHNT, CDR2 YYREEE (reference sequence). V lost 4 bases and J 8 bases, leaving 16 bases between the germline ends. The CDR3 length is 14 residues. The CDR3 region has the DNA TGTGCCAGCAGCCCAACGGACATGAGCGACATTCAGTACTTC. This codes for CASSPTDMSDIQYF.

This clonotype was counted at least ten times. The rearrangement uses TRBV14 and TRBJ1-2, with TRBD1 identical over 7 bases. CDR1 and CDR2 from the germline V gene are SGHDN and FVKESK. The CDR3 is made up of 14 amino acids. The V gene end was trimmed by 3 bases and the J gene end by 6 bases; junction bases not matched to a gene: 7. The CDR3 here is CASSHQGDAHGYTF. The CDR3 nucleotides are TGTGCCAGCAGCCATCAGGGGGACGCCCATGGCTACACCTTC.